These 26 T cell receptor beta chains were sequenced from one sample in a study of a mutant IDH1 vaccine in newly diagnosed glioma. Noted time point: week 23, last vaccination. All doses held 300 ug of mutant IDH1 20-mer peptide, with topical imiquimod. Their specific antigens are unknown. Assay: immunoSEQ multiplex PCR; the TCRdb copy retains only in-frame clones and omits some. The profile covers about 54,000 clones, with under 90% appearing a single time and more than 5.5% taken by the ten largest. Sequenced material: PBMCs, taken from a glioma patient whose treatment included an IDH1 peptide vaccine. The receptors stem from a man between 40 and 49 years old with glioma.

This clone was found a few times. J is TRBJ1-1 and V is TRBV18; D unclear. The CDR3 runs to 12 residues. Germline V CDR1 and CDR2: KGHSH, LQKENI. V lost 3 bases to trimming and J lost 8 bases, with 10 bases between them. The CDR3 protein is CASSPEDPEAFF. The DNA for the CDR3 is TGTGCCAGCTCACCGGAGGACCCAGAAGCTTTCTTT.

The chain links TRBV4-1 to TRBJ2-7; 7 bases match TRBD1. With 1 base clipped from V and 3 bases from J, the junction kept 6 bases outside the gene matches. The length of the CDR3 is 15 residues. CDR1 MGHRA and CDR2 YSYEKL come from the germline V gene. The CDR3 sequence: CASSQGQGIRYEQYF. DNA for the CDR3: TGCGCCAGCAGCCAAGGACAGGGAATTCGCTACGAGCAGTACTTC.

This chain connects TRBV5-4 to TRBJ2-3; D not certain. The CDR3 is made up of 16 amino acids. Germline lookup yields CDR1 SGHNT and CDR2 YYREEE (reference sequence). Trimming took 3 bases from V and 4 from J, leaving 18 bases between them. CDR3 sequence reads: CASSSALQRAADTQYF. DNA for the CDR3: TGTGCCAGCAGCTCGGCCTTACAGAGAGCCGCAGATACGCAGTATTTT. Complete variable domain (other parts from reference TRBV5-4 and TRBJ2-3): ETGVTQSPTHLIKTRGQQVTLRCSSQSGHNTVSWYQQALGQGPQFIFQYYREEENGRGNFPPRFSGLQFPNYSSELNVNALELDDSALYLCASSSALQRAADTQYFGPGTRLTVL.

This rearrangement joins TRBV2 to TRBJ2-7, with D possibly TRBD1 on 5 matching bases. The CDR3 contains 15 residues. V was shortened by 3 bases and J by 1 base, with 13 bases between the two germline ends. CDR1 is SNHLY and CDR2 is FYNNEI in the germline V gene. CDR3 protein: CASSEWSGSSYEQYF. The DNA for the CDR3 is TGTGCCAGCAGTGAGTGGTCAGGGTCATCCTACGAGCAGTACTTC. Full variable domain (outside the CDR3, taken from reference TRBV2 and TRBJ2-7): EPEVTQTPSHQVTQMGQEVILRCVPISNHLYFYWYRQILGQKVEFLVSFYNNEISEKSEIFDDQFSVERPDGSNFTLKIRSTKLEDSAMYFCASSEWSGSSYEQYFGPGTRLTVT.

V and J are TRBV5-1 and TRBJ1-4; D gene uncertain. Between the trimmed V and J ends, which lost 3 bases and 4 bases, there was a span of 10 bases. CDR3 length: 14 amino acids. Germline assignment: CDR1 SGHRS and CDR2 YFSETQ. CDR3: CASSSGRVNEKLFF. The CDR3 bases are TGCGCCAGCAGCTCCGGGCGGGTTAATGAAAAACTGTTTTTT.

In DNA form, the CDR3 reads TGTGCCAGCAGTGAAGCACCAGGGAGAGGGTACGAGCAGTACTTC. It is translated as CASSEAPGRGYEQYF. V is TRBV6-1 and J is TRBJ2-7; the D call may be TRBD1 or TRBD2 (5 bases each). The CDR3 extends over 15 amino acids. In germline, CDR1 is MNHNS, CDR2 SASEGT. The V end was cut by 0 bases, the J end by 4 bases, with 13 bases between.

The J gene is TRBJ2-2, the V gene TRBV18; no definite D call. The CDR3 runs 12 residues. V lost 3 bases, J lost 3 bases, and 2 bases lay in between. Germline assignment: CDR1 KGHSH and CDR2 LQKENI. CDR3 residues: CASSPDTGELFF. In DNA, the CDR3 is TGTGCCAGCTCACCCGACACCGGGGAGCTGTTTTTT.

The gene calls are TRBV7-9 and TRBJ2-3; D is unresolved. Trimming took off 4 bases at V and 6 bases at J, with 8 bases between the two ends. The length of the CDR3 is 12 residues. Germline CDR1 is SEHNR and CDR2 is FQNEAQ (reference sequence). Here the CDR3 DNA reads TGTGCCAGCAGCTCAAACAGTGATACGCAGTATTTT. Protein product: CASSSNSDTQYF.

This clone is medium-sized (0.01 to 0.1%) in the sample. This rearrangement joins TRBV9 to TRBJ2-1; the D is unclear. V lost 3 bases and J lost 13, with 11 bases in between. CDR1 and CDR2 from the germline V gene are SGDLS and YYNGEE. CDR3 length: 11 residues. CDR3 sequence reads: CASSARTEQFF. The CDR3 nucleotides read TGTGCCAGCAGCGCGAGAACCGAACAGTTCTTC. Based on the CDR3 plus reference TRBV9 and TRBJ2-1, the full variable domain is DSGVTQTPKHLITATGQRVTLRCSPRSGDLSVYWYQQSLDQGLQFLIQYYNGEERAKGNILERFSAQQFPDLHSELNLSSLELGDSALYFCASSARTEQFFGPGTRLTVL.

The chain uses TRBV5-6 and TRBJ2-7, with 8 bases fitting TRBD2. The germline CDR1 and CDR2 sequences are SGHDT and YYEEEE. There are 14 residues in the CDR3. Trimming took 2 bases from V and 2 from J; bases not matched to a gene: 3. CDR3 region: CASSLTGGPYEQYF. The CDR3 coding sequence is TGTGCCAGCAGCTTAACGGGGGGGCCCTACGAGCAGTACTTC.

As regards this clone: An end of the junction does not agree with germline; a read error may underlie this. V gene TRBV6-5 combines with J gene TRBJ2-1; 9 nucleotides align to TRBD1. Germline CDR1 and CDR2: MNHEY and SVGAGI. The CDR3 is 13 amino acids. The CDR3 sequence is CASSYSNRGPEVF. The CDR3, as DNA: TGTGCCAGCAGTTACTCGAACAGGGGGCCGGAGGTCTTC.

The chain employs TRBV5-1 and TRBJ1-6, with TRBD1 matching 7 bases. Germline V CDR1 and CDR2: SGHRS, YFSETQ. This CDR3 contains 15 residues. V lost 7 bases and J lost 0; bases outside the gene matches: 4. CDR3 loop: CASAGGSSYNSPLHF. The CDR3 DNA sequence: TGCGCCAGCGCAGGGGGTAGCTCCTATAATTCACCCCTCCACTTT.

The V and J genes are TRBV29-1 and TRBJ2-1; D remains ambiguous. The germline V gene has CDR1 SQVTM and CDR2 ANQGSEA. This CDR3 contains 11 residues. Trimming cost V 6 bases and J 9 bases, with 12 bases left between them. CDR3 DNA: TGCAGCGTCGCCCCTATTAGTGAGCAGTTCTTC. Translating gives CSVAPISEQFF.

This rearrangement joins TRBV5-5 to TRBJ1-4; 12 positions agree with TRBD1. CDR1 and CDR2 from the germline V gene are SGHKS and YYEKEE (reference sequence). This CDR3 is built from 14 residues. Trimming cost V 5 bases and J 8 bases; bases outside gene matches: 4. The CDR3 reads CASRGTGGREKLFF. For the CDR3, the DNA is TGTGCCAGCAGGGGGACAGGGGGCCGGGAAAAACTGTTTTTT. The complete variable domain, with remaining parts taken from reference TRBV5-5 and TRBJ1-4, reads DAGVTQSPTHLIKTRGQQVTLRCSPISGHKSVSWYQQVLGQGPQFIFQYYEKEERGRGNFPDRFSARQFPNYSSELNVNALLLGDSALYLCASRGTGGREKLFFGSGTQLSVL.

The rearrangement links TRBV4-1 to TRBJ1-1, with D unclear. The CDR3 loop spans 13 amino acids. Deletions cut 4 bases from V and 0 bases from J, with 6 bases between. Per the germline V gene, CDR1 is MGHRA and CDR2 is YSYEKL. CDR3 sequence (DNA): TGCGCCAGCAGCCGGAACATGAACACTGAAGCTTTCTTT. It translates to CASSRNMNTEAFF.

Only one count was recorded for this clone. The chain is built from TRBV4-1 and TRBJ1-1; D perhaps matches TRBD1 (6 bases). The germline gives CDR1 MGHRA, CDR2 YSYEKL. This CDR3 spans 15 amino acids. V dropped 0 bases and J dropped 8 bases, with 16 bases sitting between them. CDR3 protein: CASSQDRTASREAFF. The CDR3 nucleotides read TGCGCCAGCAGCCAAGACCGGACAGCGTCCAGGGAAGCTTTCTTT.

J is TRBJ1-5 and V is TRBV7-2; no reliable D call. The CDR3 consists of 14 residues. Trimming stripped 2 bases from V and 2 bases from J, with 7 bases between. Germline CDR1 SGHTA, CDR2 FQGNSA. The CDR3 region has the DNA TGTGCCAGCAGCTTAAAAAACGGCAATCAGCCCCAGCATTTT. Residues: CASSLKNGNQPQHF.

This chain uses TRBV19 with TRBJ1-3; D is undetermined. Trimming shortened V by 6 bases and J by 5 bases, and 11 bases separated the two germline ends. The CDR3 covers 13 residues. The germline CDR1 and CDR2 sequences are LNHDA and SQIVND (reference sequence). In nucleotides, the CDR3 is TGTGCCAGTAGACGCGCCCTGAGAAACACCATATATTTT. Translated: CASRRALRNTIYF.

This chain uses TRBV12-5 with TRBJ1-4; D might be TRBD1 (6 bases). The CDR3 loop spans 14 amino acids. CDR1 is LGHNT, CDR2 FRNRAP, per germline. Trimming cost V 5 bases and J 1 base, with 8 bases left between them. In DNA, the CDR3 is TGTGCTAGTGGTGTAGGGGGAACTAATGAAAAACTGTTTTTT. It encodes CASGVGGTNEKLFF.

The chain links TRBV7-8 to TRBJ2-3; 14 bases map to TRBD2. V lost 4 bases and J lost 6; bases outside the gene matches: 12. The germline V gene has CDR1 SGHVS and CDR2 FQNEAQ. This CDR3 has 18 residues. The CDR3, as DNA: TGTGCCAGCAGCTACAGGACTAGCGGGGGGCCCATTTGGGATACGCAGTATTTT. Translating gives CASSYRTSGGPIWDTQYF. The whole variable domain, remainder taken from reference TRBV7-8 and TRBJ2-3, is GAGVSQSPRYKVAKRGQDVALRCDPISGHVSLFWYQQALGQGPEFLTYFQNEAQLDKSGLPSDRFFAERPEGSVSTLKIQRTQQEDSAVYLCASSYRTSGGPIWDTQYFGPGTRLTVL.

The gene calls are TRBV4-1 and TRBJ1-4, with D tentatively TRBD1 (5 bases). Germline values: CDR1 MGHRA, CDR2 YSYEKL. The V gene lost 0 bases and the J gene lost 7 bases, with 9 bases spanning the gap. The CDR3 has 14 amino acids. The CDR3 DNA follows: TGCGCCAGCAGCCAAGAGGGGGGAGTTGAAAAACTGTTTTTT. Its protein product is CASSQEGGVEKLFF.

The gene calls are TRBV5-6 and TRBJ2-2, with no clear D. The V end lost 4 bases, the J end lost 0 bases, and 4 bases lay between the germline ends. The germline V gene has CDR1 SGHDT and CDR2 YYEEEE. The CDR3 covers 13 residues. The CDR3 is CASSIPNTGELFF. The CDR3 coding sequence is TGTGCCAGCAGCATACCGAACACCGGGGAGCTGTTTTTT.

The V gene is TRBV5-1, the J gene TRBJ1-2; the match to TRBD1 covers 10 bases. Losses at the gene ends were 1 base for V and 3 bases for J; bases not matched to a gene: 3. Germline assignment: CDR1 SGHRS and CDR2 YFSETQ. The CDR3 is made up of 15 amino acids. The CDR3 region is CASSLPGTGDYGYTF. In DNA, the CDR3 is TGCGCCAGCAGCTTGCCCGGGACAGGGGACTATGGCTACACCTTC.

The V and J genes are TRBV15 and TRBJ2-5; 11 positions match TRBD2. V gave up 1 base and J gave up 5 bases; unmatched junction bases: 6. Germline assignment: CDR1 LNHNV and CDR2 YYDKDF (reference sequence). The CDR3 length is 16 residues. The CDR3 coding sequence is TGTGCCACCAGCAGAGGGGCGACTAGCGGGGTTGAGACCCAGTACTTC. It codes for CATSRGATSGVETQYF.

The chain is built from TRBV7-8 and TRBJ1-5; D is uncertain. CDR3 size: 13 residues. Between the trimmed V and J ends, which lost 1 base and 8 bases, there was a span of 9 bases. CDR1 is SGHVS and CDR2 is FQNEAQ in the germline V gene. The CDR3 protein is CASSLGGQKPQHF. DNA for the CDR3: TGTGCCAGCAGCTTAGGGGGTCAGAAGCCCCAGCATTTT. Using reference TRBV7-8 and TRBJ1-5 for the parts outside the CDR3, the full variable domain is GAGVSQSPRYKVAKRGQDVALRCDPISGHVSLFWYQQALGQGPEFLTYFQNEAQLDKSGLPSDRFFAERPEGSVSTLKIQRTQQEDSAVYLCASSLGGQKPQHFGDGTRLSIL.

Written as DNA, the CDR3 is TGTGCCAGTACAGGGCCGTACCGAGGAAACACCATATATTTT. It specifies CASTGPYRGNTIYF. The J gene is TRBJ1-3, the V gene TRBV19; D is perhaps TRBD1 (5 bases). The length of the CDR3 is 14 residues. V was trimmed by 7 bases and J by 4 bases, leaving 14 bases between them. CDR1 is LNHDA and CDR2 is SQIVND in the germline V gene (reference sequence).